Listed below are T cell receptor beta chains from one sample, sequenced in a study of blood T cell repertoires in COVID-19. The table came from immunoSEQ multiplex PCR; TCRdb's copy has only in-frame clones and leaves some out. The sample records fewer than 350,000 clones, 75% to 90% being singletons. The sample comprised peripheral blood. Receptor source: a woman in her seventies with COVID-19, enrolled during active disease. The CDR3 runs from the conserved cysteine through the conserved F or W.

j_call v_call cdr3_aa
TRBJ2-7 TRBV19 CASKGEGPYEQYF
TRBJ1-5 TRBV2 CASTRWSNQPQHF
TRBJ2-5 TRBV24-1 CATKAGDRETQYF
TRBJ2-1 TRBV27 CASSLSSNEQFF
TRBJ1-1 TRBV2 CATRGHLNTEAFF
TRBJ1-2 TRBV24-1 CATSDLTGEGYTF
TRBJ2-7 TRBV12-5 CASGLVLVLGQGARYEQYF
TRBJ2-2 TRBV5-1 CASSPGSANTGELFF
TRBJ2-7 TRBV5-1 CASTRTGGYEQYF
TRBJ1-2 TRBV5-4 CASSPQDRLYGYTF
TRBJ1-2 TRBV10-3 CAIRQGDYGYTF
TRBJ2-7 TRBV7-2 CASSSGQGVPYEQYF
TRBJ2-1 TRBV5-4 CASSPPGAGASYNEQFF
TRBJ2-7 TRBV6-5 CASTKTISSYEQYF
TRBJ2-1 TRBV7-3 CASSLGSNEQFF
TRBJ2-1 TRBV7-2 CASSLVQVVSYNEQFF